This T cell receptor beta chain was recorded in a study of human T cells and chemical hapten exposure. Study-level background: Readings were taken at 6 days from patch tests that had applied 0.01% DPC to the upper back. Alopecia areata, totalis and universalis patients, mostly female, were included.

Time point: patch test 3, about 24 weeks after DPC sensitization. Indicated treatment: therapeutic diphenylcyclopropenone sensitization with weekly scalp DPC. Drawing of blood took place ahead of applying each patch test. MiXCR was run by TCRdb on the RACE reads, yielding one entry per CDR3 protein. The sample consists of some 96,000 distinct CDR3 sequences, around 25% of them appearing once. Trimming pared 5 bases from V and 2 bases from J, leaving 14 bases between. CDR1 WSHSY and CDR2 SAAADI come from the germline V gene. The CDR3 is made up of 15 amino acids. The TCR sequence derives from a man aged 40-49 years with alopecia areata. Some clones in this sample may be carry-over from other donors' samples. The V gene is TRBV10-2, the J gene TRBJ2-3; D is unclear. Sequenced here: whole blood, sampled in connection with sensitization to the hapten diphenylcyclopropenone (DPC). In DNA, the CDR3 is TGCGCCAGCAGTTTAGCAGGCTTGGCCACAGATACGCAGTATTTT. This sequence encodes CASSLAGLATDTQYF.